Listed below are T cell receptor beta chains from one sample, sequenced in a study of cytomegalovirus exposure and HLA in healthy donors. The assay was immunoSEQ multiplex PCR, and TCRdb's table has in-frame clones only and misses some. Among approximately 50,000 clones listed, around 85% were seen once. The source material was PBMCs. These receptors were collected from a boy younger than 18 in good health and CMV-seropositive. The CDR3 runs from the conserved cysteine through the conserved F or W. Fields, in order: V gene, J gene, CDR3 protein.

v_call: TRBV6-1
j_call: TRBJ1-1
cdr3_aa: CASTKATENTEAFF

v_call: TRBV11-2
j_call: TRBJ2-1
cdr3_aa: CASSFPGTSRHNEQFF

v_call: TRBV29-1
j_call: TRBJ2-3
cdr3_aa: CSVEKRLRTDTQYF

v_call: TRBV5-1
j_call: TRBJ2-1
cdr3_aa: CASSSSTSYNEQFF

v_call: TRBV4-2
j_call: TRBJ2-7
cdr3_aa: CASSRGQYEQYF

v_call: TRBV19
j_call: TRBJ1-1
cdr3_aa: CASSISHREDGEAFF

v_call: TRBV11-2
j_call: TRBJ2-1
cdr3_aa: CASSLFRGGADEQFF

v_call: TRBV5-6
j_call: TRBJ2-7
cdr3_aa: CASSSTGVNDEQYF

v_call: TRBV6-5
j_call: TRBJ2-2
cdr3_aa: CASSQGGAGELFF

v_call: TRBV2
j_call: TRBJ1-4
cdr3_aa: CASSLQGNNEKLFF

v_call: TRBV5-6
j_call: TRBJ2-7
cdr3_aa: CASSTPRAGGYEQYF

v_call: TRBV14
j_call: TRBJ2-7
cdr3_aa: CASSQEGQKIYEQYF

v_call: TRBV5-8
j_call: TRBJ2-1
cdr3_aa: CASSGGTGLASYNEQFF

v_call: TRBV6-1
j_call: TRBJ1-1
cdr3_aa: CASNPGQGSTEAFF

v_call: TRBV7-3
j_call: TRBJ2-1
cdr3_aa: CASSLRMTSGYNEQFF

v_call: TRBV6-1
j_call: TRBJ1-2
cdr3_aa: CASSDTGTAYGYTF

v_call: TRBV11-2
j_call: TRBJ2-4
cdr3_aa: CASSFGTGGQYF

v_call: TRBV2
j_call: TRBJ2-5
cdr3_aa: CASILPTGSRQETQYF

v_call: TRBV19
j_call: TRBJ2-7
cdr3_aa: CASSIYGEQALDEQYF

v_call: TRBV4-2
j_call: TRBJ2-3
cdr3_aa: CASSHASVYTDTQYF

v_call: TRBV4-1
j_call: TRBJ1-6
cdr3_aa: CASSQGRNSPLHF

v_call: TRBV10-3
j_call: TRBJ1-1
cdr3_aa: CATTDSREGAFF

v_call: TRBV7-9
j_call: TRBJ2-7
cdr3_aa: CASSLGFGTRAHEQYF

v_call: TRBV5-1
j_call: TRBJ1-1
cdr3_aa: CASSHQYAGNTEAFF

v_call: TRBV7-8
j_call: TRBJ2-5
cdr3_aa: CASSFRRQGTGETQYF

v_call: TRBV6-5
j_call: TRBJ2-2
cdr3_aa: CASSYTEDGELFF

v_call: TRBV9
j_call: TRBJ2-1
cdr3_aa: CASSVGSSSYNEQFF

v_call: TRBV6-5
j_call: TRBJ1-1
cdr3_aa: CASSYQTGETEAFF

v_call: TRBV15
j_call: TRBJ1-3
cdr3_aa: CATSRDRGFSGNTIYF

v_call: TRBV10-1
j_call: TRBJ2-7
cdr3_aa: CASSESLQGREQYF

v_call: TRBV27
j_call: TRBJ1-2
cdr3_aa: CASSPGQYRLSSGYTF

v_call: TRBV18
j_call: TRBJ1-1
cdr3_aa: CASSPSGLVAFF

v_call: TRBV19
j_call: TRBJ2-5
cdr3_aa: CASSMAEETQYF

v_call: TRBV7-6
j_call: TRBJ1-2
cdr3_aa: CASSPTRAQGNGYTF

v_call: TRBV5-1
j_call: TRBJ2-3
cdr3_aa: CASSLLGGGVTDTQYF

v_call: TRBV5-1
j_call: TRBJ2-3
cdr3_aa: CASREDADTQYF

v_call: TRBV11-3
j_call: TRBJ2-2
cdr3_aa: CASSSPPGTGELFF

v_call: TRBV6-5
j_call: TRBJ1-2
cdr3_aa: CASSWGTGELGYTF

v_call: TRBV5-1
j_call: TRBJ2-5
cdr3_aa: CASSLAVKETQYF

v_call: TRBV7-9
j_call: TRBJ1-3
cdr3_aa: CASSRTPSGNTIYF

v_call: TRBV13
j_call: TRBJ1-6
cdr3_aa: CASSLRVRGGSPLHF

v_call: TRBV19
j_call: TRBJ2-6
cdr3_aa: CASSFPRDRGWSGANVLTF

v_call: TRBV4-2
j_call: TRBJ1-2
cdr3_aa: CASSQLQGGPVGYTF

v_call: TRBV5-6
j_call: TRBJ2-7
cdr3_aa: CASSYGTGTHEQYF

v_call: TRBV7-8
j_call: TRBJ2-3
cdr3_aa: CASSLSSGGFTDTQYF

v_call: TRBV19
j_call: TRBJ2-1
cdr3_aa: CASSPAGLAVGNEQFF